This record looks at one TCR beta chain sequence and its context. This clone occurred once. There is no known antigen for this receptor. No qualities accompany the bases; no much larger clone lies one base away. The cohort comprised fewer than 700 healthy bone marrow donors. All cohort members were sampled while nominally healthy, although unrecorded immune exposures were likely present. The donor was CMV seronegative and belonged to the group of 380 or so seronegative cohort members. A peripheral blood sample was provided by each donor, and peripheral blood mononuclear cells were used for TCR beta sequencing. Genomic DNA extraction from the blood cell samples was performed with the Qiagen DNeasy Blood Extraction Kit. The cysteine opens and the phenylalanine closes a CDR3 of 15 amino acids. Left in the record is the CDR3 DNA by itself, 45 bases read in frame from the first base. V is cut back by 2 bases and J by 4 bases, with 4 bases in the junction unmatched. The germline V gene (reference sequence) supplies CDR1 MNHEY and CDR2 SMNVEV.

This sample was taken from a study of cytomegalovirus exposure and HLA in healthy donors (dated by TCRdb to between 2016 and 2019). Describing the broader study: An earlier analysis of about 530 of the donors reported over 250 Gb of sequence data and roughly 120 million unique TCR beta sequences obtained from some 200 million T cells. Donor age, sex, ethnicity and CMV serostatus were compiled together with the repertoire data. The T cell repertoires of some 670 subjects were profiled by immunosequencing and related to cytomegalovirus serostatus. The later analysis used no new phenotypic data to find candidate immune exposures, relying instead on TCR beta sequences and their occurrence across donors. HLA typing included class I and class II loci at four-digit resolution. Several DR-DQ haplotypes were handled as single units for association and clustering because linkage in the cohort was strong. Along with the roughly 670-subject first cohort, a separate validation cohort of 120 different subjects was used. A later analysis re-examined previously published TCR beta repertoires from roughly 650 donors and added high-resolution HLA genotyping to investigate patterns of TCR occurrence. High-throughput TCR immunosequencing, statistical association of individual TCRs with disease status, and machine learning were combined to predict cytomegalovirus infection status. Across approximately 400 genotyped donors of the cohort, an average of approximately 220,000 unique TCR beta nucleotide sequences per donor were sequenced, and roughly a sixth of those sequences were non-productive. The study aimed to test whether signatures of past pathogen exposure could be identified by cataloging public T cell receptors. Every repertoire in the discovery cohort had been generated on one and the same sequencing platform. Genome-wide SNP genotypes for about 65% of the 666 donors were used in a later genetic analysis, which treated that subset as a discovery cohort. Typing coverage varied by locus: about 629-630 donors for A, B, C, DRB1 and DQB1; roughly 520 for DQA1; about 570 for DPA1; approximately 450 for DPB1. Among the roughly 400 genotyped donors, roughly 80% belonged to the genetic ancestry cluster associated with self-reported Caucasian donors. An earlier analysis of roughly 580 of the donors used high-throughput TCR beta sequencing to judge whether each TCR beta V gene segment behaved as functional or pseudogenic. About 300 gigabases of sequencing data and around 87 million unique TCR sequences were included in an early release covering about 700 HLA-typed donors. General conclusions and limits of the study: Because the 87-base-pair reads could not distinguish some IMGT-functional V segments, including TRBV6-2 and TRBV6-3, those segments were excluded. According to a later analysis, TCR association rates differed among HLA loci, with DRB1 alleles showing the most associated TCRs and HLA-C alleles showing the fewest. The earlier analysis of about 600 of the donors excluded fewer than 20 rarely observed V segments, including chromosome 9 orphons, because counts were too low. A further reported finding was that TCR beta sequences accurately predicted the HLA-A and HLA-B alleles for most subjects in the first cohort. Most CMV-associated TCR beta chains appeared to be HLA-restricted in a later analysis, and the HLA associations seemed to be driven largely by CMV exposure. Sequencing depth was assumed to be roughly uniform across donors in the presence/absence analyses, though that assumption may not hold. In vitro tests confirmed that three of the cytomegalovirus-associated TCR beta chains recognize cytomegalovirus antigens. When HLA alleles, especially DR and DQ, strongly co-occurred, TCR associations were difficult to assign to individual alleles. In a later analysis, several top co-occurrence clusters were reported to appear linked to parvovirus B19, influenza, CMV and Epstein-Barr virus. In a later genetic analysis, fewer N-insertions in productive TCRs were reported among donors in an Asian-associated ancestry cluster than the roughly 700-donor mean. The study gave a list of some 150 TCR beta chains associated with cytomegalovirus. V-gene and J-gene trimming of TCR beta chains was associated with a missense DCLRE1C variant in a later genetic analysis, and the association was replicated in an independent cohort. In both the original and validation cohorts, the classifier was reported to diagnose cytomegalovirus status with high specificity and sensitivity. A cluster of highly shared sequence variants was judged likely to represent a technical artifact of the sequencing pipeline. In this cohort, only TCR beta chains were sequenced, and detectable features were limited by the absence of alpha or paired-chain data. The authors suggested that the approach could potentially be generalized to other disease states and immunological phenotypes. In a later analysis, 16,951 TCR beta sequences were associated with specific HLA alleles at a false discovery rate of 0.05. Because some donors lacked HLA typing at each locus, the association tests relied only on the typed subset. CMV serostatus was the only immune exposure information available for the cohort. While some public TCRs were present in many individuals, most TCR sequences turned up only very rarely across donors. Linkage disequilibrium might explain the correlated functional status among segregating V segments, but an unknown experimental factor could not be excluded. An earlier analysis of approximately 590 of the donors showed that most TCR beta V segments appeared in productive rearrangements either about 87% or about 30% of the time, which broadly matched IMGT annotations. A later analysis found that HLA-associated TCR beta chains were more clonally expanded and had lower generation probabilities than equally common non-associated chains.

The method was the immunoSEQ multiplex PCR assay. For the multiplex PCR, a mixture combining 60 forward primers for TCR Vbeta segments and 13 reverse primers for TCR Jbeta segments was used. Amplification of the CDR3 region of rearranged TCR beta genes was performed with a multiplex PCR assay on genomic DNA. Amplified TCR beta libraries were sequenced as 87-base-pair reads on the Illumina HiSeq System. As for the original processing: A later analysis tallied 75 million to 95 million unique TCR beta chains across the 666 repertoires, and around 10 million of those chains were shared by two or more donors. To remove PCR and sequencing errors, raw reads were error-corrected and collapsed into unique sequences using a nearest-neighbor algorithm that merged closely related sequences. V, D and J gene segments were assigned by aligning CDR3 sequences to IMGT reference sequences. For a sequence to be retained, a match of at least six nucleotides to both a V gene segment and a J gene segment was required. A rearrangement counted as productive if the CDR3 had no stop codons and remained in frame with V and J, and every other rearrangement counted as non-productive. Following IMGT convention, CDR3 was defined as the stretch from the second conserved V-encoded cysteine to the conserved J-encoded phenylalanine. In an earlier analysis of 550 to 650 of the donors, sequences lacking an unambiguous match to a single V gene segment were excluded. In an earlier analysis of approximately 590 of the donors, V segments were called functional above 56.7% productive rearrangements and were called segregating when the between-donor standard deviation exceeded 5%. A statistical classification framework was developed to diagnose cytomegalovirus status using the catalog of TCR beta chain sequences. A later analysis assigned V and J genes by comparing TCR nucleotide sequences with IMGT/GENE-DB human TR gene sequences. The TCRdist pipeline was used in a later analysis to assign CDR3 sequences and most-parsimonious VDJ recombination scenarios. A later analysis defined each TCR beta chain by its CDR3 amino acid sequence plus V-gene family, and excluded reads lacking a unique V-gene family. In a later analysis, fewer than 600 highly shared, low-generation-probability nucleotide sequences were removed to address suspected cross-contamination and a sequencing artifact. A later analysis calculated a clonal expansion index for each public chain from normalized within-repertoire ranks of inferred template counts. A later analysis computed generation probabilities with a VDJ recombination model fitted to out-of-frame rearrangements, and checked the results against IGoR. In a later analysis, hypergeometric tests were used to score TCR-TCR, TCR-HLA and TCR-CMV co-occurrence, with a repertoire-size bias correction applied to TCR pairs. To estimate false discovery rates, a later analysis permuted the HLA or CMV assignments 20 times. In a later analysis, co-occurring TCRs were grouped with DBSCAN, and TCRdist sequence similarity was added when clustering was performed within HLA-allele-positive subsets. Co-occurrence clustering excluded repertoires with fewer than 30,000 or more than 120,000 public chains, plus five with anomalous nucleotide sharing. TCRdb holds this immuneACCESS table with in-frame rearrangements only. Some clones are missing; in checked studies, unresolved V genes explain under half, and the rest has no known cause. Clone size and V and J calls were adopted from that table, with D and trimming inferred from the DNA. This sample is represented by more than 110,000 clones; about three quarters of them were singletons. The top ten constitute roughly 4.3% of the sample.

Material for sequencing was PBMCs. The V and J segments used are TRBV27 and TRBJ2-1, with 8 central nucleotides matching TRBD2. The clonotype originates from a male donor in good health and CMV-seronegative. The CDR3 loop reads CASSLLAGDYNEQFF. The nucleotide sequence reads TGTGCCAGCAGTTTACTAGCGGGCGATTACAATGAGCAGTTCTTC.